One and the same sample provided the 5 T cell receptor beta chains below, sequenced in a study of T cells in Graves' hyperthyroidism and ophthalmopathy. Researchers amplified the TCR beta CDR3 regions from RNA transcripts. The HTBI primer set drove a first-round RT-PCR of the TCR CDR3. TCRdb re-called the multiplex PCR reads through MiXCR, storing one row per CDR3 protein. Of about 640,000 distinct CDR3 sequences detected, less than 25% appear once; the ten largest clones hold 30% to 40%. Specimen: blood. The receptors here all came from a man aged 25 to 40 with Graves' ophthalmopathy.

In its sample, this clonotype was seen a few times. The chain employs TRBV18 and TRBJ2-7; 9 nucleotides line up with TRBD2. J lost 7 bases, V lost 4 bases, and 8 bases had no gene match. Per the germline V gene, CDR1 is KGHSH and CDR2 is LQKENI. The CDR3 runs to 14 residues. CDR3 amino acids: CASSRQREAGEQYF. Here the CDR3 DNA reads TGTGCCAGCTCACGTCAGCGGGAGGCGGGGGAGCAGTACTTC.

V gene TRBV11-2 combines with J gene TRBJ2-7; D is unclear. CDR3 size: 17 residues. V was shortened by 5 bases and J by 5 bases, with 25 bases between the two germline ends. Looked up from germline, CDR1 is SGHAT and CDR2 is FQNNGV. CDR3 DNA sequence: TGTGCCAGCAGCAAAGATACTTTTGGCTCGATCCATAACGAGCAGTACTTC. As protein: CASSKDTFGSIHNEQYF.

This clonotype has more than one count but fewer than ten. A junction boundary mismatches the germline segment, possibly from a read error. This chain uses TRBV13 with TRBJ2-1; 7 positions match TRBD1. Looked up from germline, CDR1 is PRHDT and CDR2 is FYEKMQ (reference sequence). The CDR3 runs to 17 residues. CDR3 in DNA: TGTGCCAGCAGCCCGCGGACAGGCGAAAGCTCCTACGATGAGCAGTTCTTC. Translation gives CASSPRTGESSYDEQFF.

There are many counts of this clonotype. This chain connects TRBV18 to TRBJ2-7, with a tentative D call TRBD2 (5 bases). The germline V gene has CDR1 KGHSH and CDR2 LQKENI. The CDR3 is 14 residues long. Trimming took 0 bases from V and 6 from J, leaving 12 bases between them. CDR3 DNA sequence: TGTGCCAGCTCACCACCAAGCGGATTACGCGAGCAGTACTTC. Translated: CASSPPSGLREQYF.

The chain employs TRBV11-2 and TRBJ2-5; the match to TRBD2 covers 8 bases. Trimming cost V 1 base and J 9 bases; bases outside gene matches: 13. This CDR3 has 16 amino acids. The germline V gene encodes CDR1 SGHAT and CDR2 FQNNGV. CDR3 in DNA: TGTGCCAGCAGCTTAGGTCGGGGGGGCGACCGGGAGGCCCAGTACTTC. Amino acid sequence: CASSLGRGGDREAQYF.